This record concerns one T cell receptor beta chain sequence. The antigen is not known. This entry belongs to a study of regulatory T cells in long-lasting Graves disease. Study observations and caveats: Patients with persistent disease showed a bias toward TRBV28, TRBJ1-2 and TRBJ2-5.

Losses at the gene ends were 4 bases for V and 4 bases for J; bases not matched to a gene: 21. Looked up from germline, CDR1 is SGHNT and CDR2 is YYREEE (reference sequence). The CDR3 runs to 21 residues. CDR3 regions were amplified by Arm-PCR using iRepertoire HTBI primers to build TCR beta libraries. From the multiplex PCR reads, TCRdb called clonotypes with MiXCR, one entry per CDR3 protein. The sample consists of about 440,000 distinct CDR3 sequences, roughly 15% of them appearing once. Described time point: newly diagnosed GD, antithyroid drugs for less than 3 months. The TCR library was prepared using RNA isolated from PBMCs. A further study also used this sample, focusing on T cells in Graves' hyperthyroidism and ophthalmopathy.

The sample was peripheral blood mononuclear cells (PBMCs), taken at new diagnosis, from a patient treated with antithyroid drugs. The J gene is TRBJ2-3, the V gene TRBV5-4, with 13 positions matching TRBD2. The origin of this receptor is a woman between 25 and 40 years old with Graves disease. The CDR3 DNA reads TGTGCCAGCAGCAGACCGACAGGGGGTGGACTAGCGGGAGTGTTGGCAGATACGCAGTATTTT. This translates into CASSRPTGGGLAGVLADTQYF.